One and the same sample provided the 30 T cell receptor beta chains below, sequenced in a study of T cells in localized non-small cell lung cancer. Some clones are missing from TCRdb's copy, which holds only in-frame ones; the method was immunoSEQ multiplex PCR. The repertoire holds fewer than 30,000 clones, with approximately 87% as singletons. The sequencing here drew on peripheral blood, taken before any cancer treatment. These receptors were taken from a woman aged 40-70 years with stage I lung adenocarcinoma.

The chain couples TRBV15 to TRBJ2-5; 9 positions agree with TRBD2. This CDR3 contains 17 residues. Unmatched junction bases numbered 9, after V lost 0 bases and J lost 4 bases. Germline lookup yields CDR1 LNHNV and CDR2 YYDKDF (reference sequence). This CDR3 reads CATSRDRASGAGETQYF. The CDR3 DNA follows: TGTGCCACCAGCAGAGATCGGGCTAGCGGGGCGGGAGAGACCCAGTACTTC.

The chain links TRBV11-3 to TRBJ2-1; 10 bases align to TRBD2. The CDR3 has 16 residues. Germline-derived CDR1 and CDR2 are SGHNT and YENEEA. Trimming at V came to 5 bases and at J to 5 bases, leaving 9 bases not matched to a gene. CDR3 sequence (DNA): TGTGCCAGCAGCCCTAGTCTAGCGGGGGTAAACAATGAGCAGTTCTTC. It is translated as CASSPSLAGVNNEQFF.

The chain combines TRBV5-1 with TRBJ2-7; D possibly matches TRBD1 or TRBD2 (5 bases each). The V end lost 4 bases, the J end lost 1 base, and 12 bases lay between the germline ends. Germline V gives CDR1 SGHRS, CDR2 YFSETQ. This CDR3 is built from 14 residues. In DNA form, the CDR3 reads TGCGCCAGCAGCCGGGACCTGGGGTCCTACGAGCAGTACTTC. Its protein product is CASSRDLGSYEQYF.

The rearrangement uses TRBV18 and TRBJ2-7; tentatively, D is TRBD2 (5 bases). Germline CDR1 is KGHSH and CDR2 is LQKENI. V lost 6 bases and J 3 bases, leaving 12 bases between the germline ends. CDR3 length equals 13 residues. The CDR3 protein is CASSQQTNYEQYF. CDR3 sequence (DNA): TGTGCCAGCTCGCAGCAGACTAACTACGAGCAGTACTTC.

The chain recombines TRBV7-2 with TRBJ1-1, with 7 positions matching TRBD1. Germline CDR1 reads SGHTA; CDR2 reads FQGNSA. V lost 5 bases and J lost 1; bases outside the gene matches: 7. CDR3 length equals 15 residues. The CDR3 protein is CASSIRQGPNTEAFF. CDR3 DNA: TGTGCCAGCAGCATAAGACAGGGACCGAACACTGAAGCTTTCTTT.

The chain combines TRBV9 with TRBJ2-3; 10 nucleotides agree with TRBD2. Germline V CDR1 and CDR2: SGDLS, YYNGEE. V was pared by 4 bases and J by 4 bases, with 3 bases of the junction left unmatched. There are 14 residues in the CDR3. Written as DNA, the CDR3 is TGTGCCAGCAGCAGCGGGGGGGCCGCAGATACGCAGTATTTT. Amino acid sequence: CASSSGGAADTQYF.

This chain uses TRBV5-1 with TRBJ2-5; TRBD2 might be the D (6 bases). The CDR3 is 16 amino acids. Germline CDR1 and CDR2: SGHRS and YFSETQ. V lost 1 base and J 5 bases, leaving 18 bases between the germline ends. CDR3 in amino acids: CASSLSPQVGGETQYF. The CDR3 DNA is TGCGCCAGCAGCTTGAGCCCCCAGGTTGGGGGGGAGACCCAGTACTTC.

This chain joins TRBV28 and TRBJ1-1; weak D call: TRBD1 (6 bases). Germline CDR1 and CDR2: MDHEN and SYDVKM. The CDR3 consists of 15 residues. Trimming took 7 bases from V and 5 from J, leaving 20 bases between them. Written as DNA, the CDR3 is TGTGCCAGCACCACTCCTGGGAGGGGACAAACTGAAGCTTTCTTT. Residues: CASTTPGRGQTEAFF.

This clone has only one observation. CDR3 nucleotides: TGTGCCAGTAGTATCTCGGTCACTGAAGCTTTCTTT. This translates into CASSISVTEAFF. This chain connects TRBV19 to TRBJ1-1; D is ambiguous. This CDR3 is 12 amino acids long. Trimming stripped 3 bases from V and 4 bases from J, with 6 bases between. Germline V CDR1 and CDR2: LNHDA, SQIVND (reference sequence).

Comment on this clone: One junction end disagrees with the germline gene, perhaps due to a read error. The chain employs TRBV7-6 and TRBJ2-1; the D is unclear. CDR3 length: 15 amino acids. Germline loops: CDR1 SGHVS, CDR2 FNYEAQ. The CDR3 nucleotides are TGTGCCAGCACCTTAGGTAGCCTTCGAGGCGATGAGCAGTTCTTC. Its translation: CASTLGSLRGDEQFF. The full variable domain, with the rest looked up from reference TRBV7-6 and TRBJ2-1, is GAGVSQSPRYKVTKRGQDVALRCDPISGHVSLYWYRQALGQGPEFLTYFNYEAQQDKSGLPNDRFSAERPEGSISTLTIQRTEQRDSAMYRCASTLGSLRGDEQFFGPGTRLTVL.

V is TRBV7-3 and J is TRBJ2-1, with D maybe TRBD2 (5 bases). Germline loops: CDR1 SGHTA, CDR2 FQGTGA. Trimming took off 0 bases at V and 7 bases at J, with 10 bases between the two ends. CDR3 size: 14 residues. The CDR3 DNA follows: TGTGCCAGCAGCTTAACACCTAGCAGGAATGAGCAGTTCTTC. Translating it yields CASSLTPSRNEQFF.

The chain couples TRBV18 to TRBJ2-2; 9 bases fit TRBD2. Per the germline V gene, CDR1 is KGHSH and CDR2 is LQKENI. The V and J ends lost 4 bases and 7 bases, in that order; junction bases with no gene match: 7. The CDR3 covers 15 residues. DNA of the CDR3: TGTGCCAGCTCACGGGGACTAGCTCTCGGCGGGGAGCTGTTTTTT. Residues: CASSRGLALGGELFF.

The chain carries TRBV28 and TRBJ2-4, with unresolved D. The CDR3 runs to 14 residues. V lost 6 bases to trimming and J lost 0 bases, with 9 bases between them. Germline V gives CDR1 MDHEN, CDR2 SYDVKM. The CDR3 DNA follows: TGTGCCAGCAGCCTCAGTCTAGCCAAAAACATTCAGTACTTC. It translates to CASSLSLAKNIQYF.

The chain links TRBV6-5 to TRBJ1-2; D gene uncertain. The CDR3 has 13 residues. Germline V lookup: CDR1 MNHEY, CDR2 SVGAGI. V was shortened by 0 bases and J by 7 bases, with 9 bases between the two germline ends. CDR3 coding DNA: TGTGCCAGCAGTTACTCAAGGGATATTGGCTACACCTTC. It specifies CASSYSRDIGYTF.

On this clone itself: A junction boundary mismatches the germline segment, possibly from a read error. Other DNA sequences in this specimen translate into the identical CDR3. V usage is TRBV11-3 and J usage is TRBJ2-1; 8 nucleotides align to TRBD1. This CDR3 is built from 15 residues. The germline CDR1 and CDR2 sequences are SGHNT and YENEEA. The DNA of the CDR3 is TGCGCCAGCAGCTTAGGACAGGGCTTTGTCAATGAGCAGTTCTTC. Translated: CASSLGQGFVNEQFF.

The chain employs TRBV4-1 and TRBJ2-3; D call uncertain. The CDR3 has 13 residues. Germline lookup yields CDR1 MGHRA and CDR2 YSYEKL. V was pared by 1 base and J by 4 bases, with 6 bases between. CDR3 region: CASSQVSADTQYF. The CDR3 region has the DNA TGCGCCAGCAGCCAAGTCTCAGCAGATACGCAGTATTTT.

V gene TRBV4-2 combines with J gene TRBJ2-7; 7 nucleotides align to TRBD2. The germline V gene encodes CDR1 LGHNA and CDR2 YNFKEQ. V gave up 2 bases and J gave up 4 bases; unmatched junction bases: 5. The CDR3 totals 14 residues. CDR3 DNA sequence: TGTGCCAGCAGCCAACGGCTAGCGGTTTACGAGCAGTACTTC. Translated: CASSQRLAVYEQYF.

The chain combines TRBV6-1 with TRBJ1-2; 8 nucleotides match TRBD1. The CDR3 runs to 13 residues. Per germline, CDR1 MNHNS and CDR2 SASEGT. The V gene end was trimmed by 7 bases and the J gene end by 7 bases; junction bases not matched to a gene: 8. This CDR3 is CASTPQQGVGYTF. The CDR3 DNA is TGTGCCAGCACCCCTCAACAGGGGGTTGGCTACACCTTC.

The chain carries TRBV5-1 and TRBJ2-2; no definite D call. Trimming stripped 0 bases from V and 5 bases from J, with 8 bases between. The CDR3 is 14 residues long. Looked up from germline, CDR1 is SGHRS and CDR2 is YFSETQ. CDR3 sequence: CASSLGLGTGELFF. The CDR3 DNA reads TGCGCCAGCAGCTTGGGACTTGGGACCGGGGAGCTGTTTTTT.

The chain joins TRBV5-4 to TRBJ1-2; D gene ambiguous. Germline V gives CDR1 SGHNT, CDR2 YYREEE (reference sequence). Trimming shortened V by 2 bases and J by 4 bases, and 15 bases separated the two germline ends. This CDR3 contains 15 residues. In nucleotides, the CDR3 is TGTGCCAGCAGCTTTAGGCAGCCCGGAAGCTATGGCTACACCTTC. Its translation: CASSFRQPGSYGYTF.

J is TRBJ2-3 and V is TRBV4-3; perhaps D is TRBD1 or TRBD2 (5 bases each). In germline, CDR1 is LGHNA, CDR2 YSLEER. The CDR3 loop spans 17 amino acids. V shed 3 bases and J shed 3 bases, with 19 bases lying between them. The CDR3 nucleotides are TGCGCCAGCAGCCAGGGGACCGGGGCCGCAGTAACAGATACGCAGTATTTT. It translates to CASSQGTGAAVTDTQYF.

The chain carries TRBV12-5 and TRBJ2-5, with a tentative D call TRBD2 (6 bases). This CDR3 has 16 residues. V was pared by 0 bases and J by 5 bases, with 16 bases between. In germline, CDR1 is LGHNT, CDR2 FRNRAP. CDR3 DNA sequence: TGTGCTAGTGGTTTGGTACTGTCTAGCGATTTGGAGACCCAGTACTTC. This sequence encodes CASGLVLSSDLETQYF.

The chain recombines TRBV5-1 with TRBJ2-7, with unresolved D. V lost 2 bases and J lost 5, with 8 bases in between. Germline values: CDR1 SGHRS, CDR2 YFSETQ. The CDR3 loop spans 12 amino acids. The chain's CDR3 is CASSLSFDEQYF. As DNA, the CDR3 is TGCGCCAGCAGCTTAAGTTTCGACGAGCAGTACTTC.

The chain links TRBV11-2 to TRBJ2-7; D possibly corresponds to TRBD1 (6 bases). Between the trimmed V and J ends, which lost 4 bases and 2 bases, there was a span of 12 bases. This CDR3 has 14 amino acids. Looked up from germline, CDR1 is SGHAT and CDR2 is FQNNGV. CDR3 residues: CASSSITGTYEQYF. The CDR3 bases are TGTGCCAGCAGCTCCATTACAGGGACCTACGAGCAGTACTTC.

About this clone: At one end, the junction sequence differs from germline, possibly due to a read error. The chain uses TRBV7-2 and TRBJ2-3; D possibly corresponds to TRBD1 (6 bases). This CDR3 comprises 16 residues. Per the germline V gene, CDR1 is SGHTA and CDR2 is FQGNSA. The CDR3 spells CASRLGRGGSTDTQYF. CDR3 nucleotide sequence: TGTGCCAGCAGGTTAGGGCGAGGGGGTAGCACAGATACGCAGTATTTT.

This sequence joins TRBV6-5 and TRBJ2-5; D gene unclear. The V end was cut by 4 bases, the J end by 5 bases, with 5 bases between. This CDR3 comprises 11 residues. Germline V gene data show CDR1 as MNHEY and CDR2 as SVGAGI. DNA for the CDR3: TGTGCCAGCAGTTCTAGGGAGACCCAGTACTTC. As protein: CASSSRETQYF.

V gene TRBV5-1 combines with J gene TRBJ1-4; a weak D match, TRBD1 (5 bases). Trimming removed 4 bases at V and 8 bases at J, with 9 bases between. Germline-derived CDR1 and CDR2 are SGHRS and YFSETQ. CDR3 size: 12 residues. CDR3 protein: CASSPRGEKLFF. In nucleotides, the CDR3 is TGCGCCAGCAGCCCCCGGGGCGAAAAACTGTTTTTT.

This clone was detected only once. The chain has TRBV5-4 and TRBJ2-1; TRBD2 matches at 10 bases. This CDR3 is built from 15 residues. The germline gives CDR1 SGHNT, CDR2 YYREEE (reference sequence). With 7 bases clipped from V and 10 bases from J, the junction kept 14 bases outside the gene matches. The CDR3 sequence: CASSRGSGGAGEQFF. The CDR3 DNA reads TGTGCCAGCTCGCGGGGGAGCGGGGGGGCCGGGGAGCAGTTCTTC.

The chain links TRBV27 to TRBJ2-5, with D possibly TRBD2 on 7 matching bases. V was cut by 3 bases and J by 7 bases, with 15 bases left in between. The germline V gene has CDR1 MNHEY and CDR2 SMNVEV (reference sequence). The CDR3 is made up of 14 amino acids. The DNA for the CDR3 is TGTGCCAGCAGTTTTTCTGAGGCGGGGGCGACCCAGTACTTC. Amino acids: CASSFSEAGATQYF.

The chain combines TRBV28 with TRBJ2-3, with a possible D match to TRBD1 (6 bases). The CDR3 is 16 residues long. Trimming removed 2 bases at V and 1 base at J, with 13 bases between. The germline V gene has CDR1 MDHEN and CDR2 SYDVKM. The CDR3 protein is CASSLGAGDRTDTQYF. CDR3 nucleotides: TGTGCCAGCAGTTTAGGGGCAGGGGACCGCACAGATACGCAGTATTTT.